The T cell receptor beta chain under discussion was sequenced for a study of blood T cells in healthy people across ages. Germline V gives CDR1 DFQATT, CDR2 SNEGSKA (reference sequence). J gave up 8 bases and V 3 bases, and 6 bases lay outside the gene matches. The CDR3 length is 13 residues. Donors ranged from roughly 6 to 100 years old and were healthy Caucasians in Russia. A second PCR, run for about 6 to 11 cycles, used a sample-barcoded 5' primer plus a J-beta primer mix. Each of the samples gave a minimum of 2.5 million paired-end reads that contained CDR3. TCRdb processed the 5' RACE reads anew with MiXCR; each CDR3 protein has one entry. The data contain roughly 2 million distinct CDR3 sequences, 40% to 55% of them singletons.

Sequenced sample: blood. This chain joins TRBV20-1 and TRBJ2-1; 8 bases align to TRBD1. The TCR sequence derives from a middle-aged woman in good health. The CDR3 is CSASRQGRDEQFF. The CDR3 DNA sequence: TGCAGTGCTAGCCGACAGGGGCGCGATGAGCAGTTCTTC.